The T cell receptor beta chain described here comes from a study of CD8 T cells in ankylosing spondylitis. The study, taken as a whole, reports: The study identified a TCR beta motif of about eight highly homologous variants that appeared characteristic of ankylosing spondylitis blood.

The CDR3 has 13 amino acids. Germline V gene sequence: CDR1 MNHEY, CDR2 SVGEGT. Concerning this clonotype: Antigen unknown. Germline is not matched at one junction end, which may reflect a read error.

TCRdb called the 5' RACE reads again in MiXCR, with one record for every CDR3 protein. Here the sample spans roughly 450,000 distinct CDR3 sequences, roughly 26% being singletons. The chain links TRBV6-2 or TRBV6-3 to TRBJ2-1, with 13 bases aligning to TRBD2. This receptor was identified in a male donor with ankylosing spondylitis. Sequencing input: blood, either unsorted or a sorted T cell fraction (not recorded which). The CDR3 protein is CASRLAGGPLLAF. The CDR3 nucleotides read TGTGCCAGCAGACTAGCGGGAGGGCCGCTTTTGGCCTTC.